This entry is about one TCR beta chain. Its antigen is not known. Measured with immunoSEQ multiplex PCR; TCRdb has only the in-frame clones, and not every one. The data hold approximately 530,000 clones, with 95% to 97% observed a single time. This record comes from a study of shared clonotypes between healthy human individuals. Whole-study findings and limits: Clonotype sharing among the donors was expected to vary with sequencing depth. The sharing of 4.5% to 6.5% of naive CD4 clonotypes was seen across several donors.

In the CD4+ fraction, cells were divided into CD45RA+ naive and CD45RA-negative memory subsets. The TCR was taken from a woman under 40 in good health. Input material: naive CD4+ T cells sorted from blood. As for subset: CD45RA+ positively selected.

The CDR3 spells CASRSSTGGLNQPQHF. CDR3 coding DNA: TGTGCCAGCAGAAGCAGCACAGGGGGCTTGAATCAGCCCCAGCATTTT. The chain combines TRBV19 with TRBJ1-5; TRBD1 agrees at 9 bases. V was pared by 9 bases and J by 4 bases, with 13 bases of the junction left unmatched. This CDR3 region has 16 residues. Germline V gene data show CDR1 as LNHDA and CDR2 as SQIVND (reference sequence).